The following is a TCR beta chain sequence with its context. Antigen: not known. The sample comes from a study of T-cell memory formation after mild COVID-19. Notes on the study in general: Confirmation was lacking for SARS-CoV-2 specificity of second-wave clones that peaked on day 37. Detection of some responders pre-infection suggested pre-existing cross-reactive memory T cells participated.

Deletions cut 2 bases from V and 7 bases from J, with 6 bases between. This CDR3 has 13 residues. Germline CDR1 MNHEY, CDR2 SVGAGI. TCRdb fed the 5' RACE reads into MiXCR, producing one record per CDR3 protein. The data hold under 300,000 distinct CDR3 sequences, with 7% to 10% observed a single time. The receptor was derived from a man younger than 35 who had mild COVID-19 (a few samples of this study predate the infection). Cell type and time point are not known. Sequenced input: PBMCs or a T cell subset sorted from them (not recorded which). The chain carries TRBV6-5 and TRBJ1-6; no definite D call. DNA of the CDR3: TGTGCCAGCAGTTACGTGGACAATTCACCCCTCCACTTT. Protein sequence: CASSYVDNSPLHF.